The 23 T cell receptor beta chains listed next were all sequenced from one sample in a study of blood T cell repertoires in COVID-19. TCRdb's table, derived via immunoSEQ multiplex PCR, lists solely in-frame clones and lacks some. The sample yields more than 45,000 clones, around nine tenths seen once. Sequenced input: peripheral blood. The receptors originated from a man aged 55 to 70 with active or convalescent COVID-19.

This clone appeared once. The genes are TRBV4-2 and TRBJ2-5; TRBD1 is a possible D gene (5 bases). V was pared by 2 bases and J by 1 base, with 11 bases between. The CDR3 loop spans 15 amino acids. Germline CDR1 LGHNA, CDR2 YNFKEQ. The CDR3 sequence is CASSQPGQGQETQYF. The CDR3 region has the DNA TGTGCCAGCAGCCAACCTGGGCAGGGCCAAGAGACCCAGTACTTC.

The J gene is TRBJ2-2, the V gene TRBV10-2, with TRBD1 identical over 7 bases. The germline V gene has CDR1 WSHSY and CDR2 SAAADI. This CDR3 has 15 amino acids. The V gene end was trimmed by 6 bases and the J gene end by 0 bases; junction bases not matched to a gene: 4. The CDR3 loop reads CASSPGQANTGELFF. The CDR3 bases are TGCGCCAGCAGCCCCGGACAGGCGAACACCGGGGAGCTGTTTTTT.

The V gene is TRBV2, the J gene TRBJ1-5, with TRBD1 matching 9 bases. CDR1 is SNHLY and CDR2 is FYNNEI in the germline V gene. V lost 0 bases and J lost 7; bases outside the gene matches: 4. This CDR3 spans 15 amino acids. CDR3 bases: TGTGCCAGCAGTGAAGCGGGGACAGGGCGGCAGCCCCAGCATTTT. Its protein is CASSEAGTGRQPQHF.

V gene TRBV5-4 combines with J gene TRBJ2-1; 9 bases align to TRBD2. J was trimmed by 4 bases and V by 4 bases; bases with no gene match: 6. CDR1 is SGHNT and CDR2 is YYREEE in the germline V gene (reference sequence). The CDR3 totals 15 residues. CDR3 DNA sequence: TGTGCCAGCAGCGGACCTAGCGGGGTATACAATGAGCAGTTCTTC. This translates into CASSGPSGVYNEQFF.

The rearrangement links TRBV5-1 to TRBJ1-2, with 7 bases aligning to TRBD1. Germline assignment: CDR1 SGHRS and CDR2 YFSETQ. V was clipped by 4 bases and J by 2 bases; unmatched bases: 8. The CDR3 contains 15 residues. The CDR3 nucleotides are TGCGCCAGCAGCCCCAGACAGGGTATGAACTATGGCTACACCTTC. Translated: CASSPRQGMNYGYTF.

This chain connects TRBV20-1 to TRBJ2-7; maybe TRBD1 (6 bases). The length of the CDR3 is 15 residues. V lost 3 bases, J lost 4 bases, and 19 bases lay in between. Germline values: CDR1 DFQATT, CDR2 SNEGSKA (reference sequence). The CDR3 here is CSASPQAGEKYEQYF. CDR3 bases: TGCAGTGCTAGTCCCCAGGCAGGGGAAAAGTACGAGCAGTACTTC.

This chain uses TRBV6-6 with TRBJ1-1, with TRBD1 matching over 8 bases. CDR3 length: 15 amino acids. From germline, CDR1 is MNHNY and CDR2 SVGAGI (reference sequence). Losses at the gene ends were 0 bases for V and 4 bases for J; bases not matched to a gene: 4. The CDR3 bases are TGTGCCAGCAGTTACTCGGGACAGGCCCTCACTGAAGCTTTCTTT. Its translation: CASSYSGQALTEAFF.

The chain links TRBV18 to TRBJ2-1; 11 bases match TRBD2. The V segment lost 0 bases and the J segment 9 bases; nucleotides outside the gene matches: 1. There are 14 residues in the CDR3. Germline V gene sequence: CDR1 KGHSH, CDR2 LQKENI. CDR3 region: CASSPPTSGGEQFF. In nucleotides, the CDR3 is TGTGCCAGCTCACCACCCACTAGCGGGGGTGAGCAGTTCTTC.

This chain joins TRBV7-2 and TRBJ2-1, with D tentatively TRBD2 (6 bases). The V end lost 3 bases, the J end lost 8 bases, and 17 bases lay between the germline ends. In germline, CDR1 is SGHTA, CDR2 FQGNSA. CDR3 length: 15 amino acids. This CDR3 reads CASSLRRGRLDEQFF. Written as DNA, the CDR3 is TGTGCCAGCAGCTTGAGGCGGGGCCGTTTGGATGAGCAGTTCTTC.

The sample holds a few counts of this clone. The chain combines TRBV28 with TRBJ2-6, with a possible D match to TRBD1 (7 bases). The CDR3 totals 17 residues. The V gene's germline CDR1 is MDHEN and CDR2 SYDVKM. V lost 5 bases, J lost 0 bases, and 14 bases lay in between. Here the CDR3 reads CASSPPGGSSGANVLTF. The DNA of the CDR3 is TGTGCCAGCAGTCCCCCAGGGGGGAGCTCTGGGGCCAACGTCCTGACTTTC.

The chain uses TRBV12-5 and TRBJ2-7; D may be TRBD1 (6 bases). V lost 1 base and J 2 bases, leaving 21 bases between the germline ends. Germline CDR1 and CDR2: LGHNT and FRNRAP. This CDR3 has 18 residues. The CDR3 coding sequence is TGTGCTAGTGGTTTGGGACCCCCATGGGGGCGGTCCACCTACGAGCAGTACTTC. Protein sequence: CASGLGPPWGRSTYEQYF.

The genes are TRBV18 and TRBJ2-1; D call uncertain. The CDR3 is made up of 14 amino acids. The V and J ends lost 0 bases and 5 bases respectively, with 8 bases between them. The germline V gene encodes CDR1 KGHSH and CDR2 LQKENI. The CDR3 here is CASSPPLKNNEQFF. The CDR3 DNA reads TGTGCCAGCTCACCACCCCTAAAAAACAATGAGCAGTTCTTC.

The V gene is TRBV19, the J gene TRBJ2-4; D gene ambiguous. The CDR3 totals 13 residues. V was pared by 4 bases and J by 8 bases, with 12 bases between. CDR1 and CDR2 (germline): LNHDA, SQIVND (reference sequence). The DNA for the CDR3 is TGTGCCAGTAGTAGGGCCGTACGAGACATTCAGTACTTC. Amino acid sequence: CASSRAVRDIQYF.

J is TRBJ1-5 and V is TRBV7-9; 10 positions match TRBD1. V lost 3 bases, J lost 4 bases, and 3 bases stayed unmatched. Per the germline V gene, CDR1 is SEHNR and CDR2 is FQNEAQ (reference sequence). This CDR3 comprises 15 residues. The CDR3 reads CASSFTGQGNQPQHF. The CDR3 DNA sequence: TGTGCCAGCAGCTTCACGGGACAGGGGAATCAGCCCCAGCATTTT. Combining the CDR3 with reference TRBV7-9 and TRBJ1-5 gives the whole variable domain DTGVSQNPRHKITKRGQNVTFRCDPISEHNRLYWYRQTLGQGPEFLTYFQNEAQLEKSRLLSDRFSAERPKGSFSTLEIQRTEQGDSAMYLCASSFTGQGNQPQHFGDGTRLSIL.

The chain employs TRBV29-1 and TRBJ1-3, with D possibly being TRBD1 (5 bases). V was shortened by 6 bases and J by 0 bases, with 15 bases between the two germline ends. CDR1 SQVTM and CDR2 ANQGSEA come from the germline V gene. The CDR3 extends over 15 amino acids. As DNA, the CDR3 is TGCAGCGTCGTGATTTGGGGGGGCTCTGGAAACACCATATATTTT. It yields the protein CSVVIWGGSGNTIYF.

CDR3 in amino acids: CASSFLGGAPETQYF. CDR3 bases: TGTGCCAGCAGTTTCCTCGGGGGGGCCCCAGAGACCCAGTACTTC. The gene calls are TRBV27 and TRBJ2-5; the match to TRBD2 covers 8 bases. Germline V CDR1 and CDR2: MNHEY, SMNVEV (reference sequence). CDR3 length equals 15 residues. V shed 3 bases, J shed 4 bases, and the junction held 7 bases outside the gene matches.

The chain joins TRBV9 to TRBJ2-2; D possibly corresponds to TRBD1 (8 bases). V was shortened by 0 bases and J by 9 bases, with 18 bases between the two germline ends. Germline V CDR1 and CDR2: SGDLS, YYNGEE. The CDR3 spans 16 residues. CDR3 in amino acids: CASSVGTGRGDRELFF. The CDR3 DNA reads TGTGCCAGCAGCGTAGGGACAGGGAGGGGGGACCGGGAGCTGTTTTTT.

The chain joins TRBV7-9 to TRBJ1-5; D perhaps matches TRBD1 (5 bases). Per the germline V gene, CDR1 is SEHNR and CDR2 is FQNEAQ (reference sequence). Deletions cut 8 bases from V and 0 bases from J, with 17 bases between. The CDR3 is made up of 16 amino acids. The CDR3, as DNA: TGTGCCAGCGACGGCGGGGACCTATATAGCAATCAGCCCCAGCATTTT. The encoded protein is CASDGGDLYSNQPQHF.

The chain couples TRBV10-3 to TRBJ2-2; 8 nucleotides agree with TRBD2. The CDR3 spans 16 residues. The germline V gene has CDR1 ENHRY and CDR2 SYGVKD. V lost 2 bases and J lost 3; bases outside the gene matches: 5. CDR3 DNA sequence: TGTGCCATCAGTGAGACAAGCGGGAGCGACACCGGGGAGCTGTTTTTT. Translation: CAISETSGSDTGELFF.

The chain recombines TRBV5-1 with TRBJ1-1, with no clear D. Germline CDR1 and CDR2: SGHRS and YFSETQ. Deletions cut 0 bases from V and 1 base from J, with 7 bases between. The CDR3 loop spans 14 amino acids. The CDR3 is CASSLGVGNTEAFF. CDR3 coding DNA: TGCGCCAGCAGCTTGGGTGTCGGGAACACTGAAGCTTTCTTT.

CDR3 amino acids: CASSLVRGSGANVLTF. Here the CDR3 DNA reads TGTGCCAGCAGCTTAGTTAGAGGGAGTGGGGCCAACGTCCTGACTTTC. V is TRBV11-2 and J is TRBJ2-6; TRBD2 is a possible D gene (5 bases). The V and J ends lost 1 base and 3 bases respectively, with 10 bases between them. Germline V gene data show CDR1 as SGHAT and CDR2 as FQNNGV. The CDR3 runs to 16 residues.

This clone was picked up one time. This rearrangement joins TRBV27 to TRBJ1-4; D is perhaps TRBD1 (6 bases). CDR3 size: 16 residues. The ends were cut back, 5 bases at V and 7 bases at J, with 20 bases in the middle. Germline loops: CDR1 MNHEY, CDR2 SMNVEV (reference sequence). CDR3: CASSPPGIGGGEKLFF. The CDR3 DNA reads TGTGCCAGCAGTCCACCCGGTATAGGGGGGGGTGAAAAACTGTTTTTT. Full variable domain (outside the CDR3, taken from reference TRBV27 and TRBJ1-4): EAQVTQNPRYLITVTGKKLTVTCSQNMNHEYMSWYRQDPGLGLRQIYYSMNVEVTDKGDVPEGYKVSRKEKRNFPLILESPSPNQTSLYFCASSPPGIGGGEKLFFGSGTQLSVL.

This clone was seen just once. The genes are TRBV7-9 and TRBJ1-1, with 8 bases aligning to TRBD1. The germline gives CDR1 SEHNR, CDR2 FQNEAQ (reference sequence). Trimming cost V 2 bases and J 1 base; bases outside gene matches: 0. The CDR3 sequence is 14 residues long. CDR3 amino acids: CASSLQGANTEAFF. DNA of the CDR3: TGTGCCAGCAGCTTACAGGGGGCGAACACTGAAGCTTTCTTT.